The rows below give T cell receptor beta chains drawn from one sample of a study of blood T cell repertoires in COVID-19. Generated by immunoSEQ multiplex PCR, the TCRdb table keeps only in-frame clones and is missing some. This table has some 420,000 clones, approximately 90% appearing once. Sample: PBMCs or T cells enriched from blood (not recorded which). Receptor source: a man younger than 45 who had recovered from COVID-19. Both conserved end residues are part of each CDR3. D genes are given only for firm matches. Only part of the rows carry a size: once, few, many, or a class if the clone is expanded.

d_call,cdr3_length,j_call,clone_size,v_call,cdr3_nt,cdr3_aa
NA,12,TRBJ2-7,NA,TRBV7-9,TGTGCCAGCAGCTCAGGGGTTTGGGAGCAGTACTTC,CASSSGVWEQYF
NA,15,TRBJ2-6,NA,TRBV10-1,TGCGCCAGCAGCCAGGGGGGCTCTGGGGCCAACGTCCTGACTTTC,CASSQGGSGANVLTF
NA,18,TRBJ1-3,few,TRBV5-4,TGTGCCAGCAGCTTGGATGGCGCAGGGACAACCTCTGGAAACACCATATATTTT,CASSLDGAGTTSGNTIYF
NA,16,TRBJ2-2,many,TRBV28,TGTGCCAGCGGCACGTCAGGGCGGGGAAACACCGGGGAGCTGTTTTTT,CASGTSGRGNTGELFF
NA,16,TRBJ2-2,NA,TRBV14,TGTGCCAGCAGCCAAGAGGAGGCGGTGAACACCGGGGAGCTGTTTTTT,CASSQEEAVNTGELFF
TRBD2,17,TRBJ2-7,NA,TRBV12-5,TGTGCTAGTGGTTTGGCGCGGACTAGCGGGAGGGCCTACGAGCAGTACTTC,CASGLARTSGRAYEQYF
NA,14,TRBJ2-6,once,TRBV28,TGTGCCAGCAGTTTGGGGGGAGGGGCCAACGTCCTGACTTTC,CASSLGGGANVLTF
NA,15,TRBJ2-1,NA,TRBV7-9,TGTGCCAGCAGCTTAGAGGGAGAAACCTACAATGAGCAGTTCTTC,CASSLEGETYNEQFF
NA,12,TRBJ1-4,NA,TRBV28,TGTGCCAGCAGTACCTCGGGGAGAAAACTGTTTTTT,CASSTSGRKLFF
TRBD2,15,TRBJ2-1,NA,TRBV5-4,TGTGCCAGCAGCTTGAGAACTAGCGGGAGTGGTGAGCAGTTCTTC,CASSLRTSGSGEQFF
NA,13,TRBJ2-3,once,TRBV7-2,TGTGCCAGCAGCTTAGGGCCCAGTGATACGCAGTATTTT,CASSLGPSDTQYF
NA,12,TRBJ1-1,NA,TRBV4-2,TGTGCCAGCAGCCAAGATAGAACTGAAGCTTTCTTT,CASSQDRTEAFF
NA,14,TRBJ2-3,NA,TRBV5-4,TGTGCCAGCAGCTTGGACAGGGTTGTAGATACGCAGTATTTT,CASSLDRVVDTQYF
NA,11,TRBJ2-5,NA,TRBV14,TGTGCCAGCAGCGTACGGGAGACCCAGTACTTC,CASSVRETQYF
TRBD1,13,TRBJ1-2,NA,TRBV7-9,TGTGCCAGCACCACAGGGGGCGTTTATGGCTACACCTTC,CASTTGGVYGYTF
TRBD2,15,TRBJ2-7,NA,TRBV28,TGTGCCAGCAGTTTTACTTCTAGCGGGATCTACGAGCAGTACTTC,CASSFTSSGIYEQYF
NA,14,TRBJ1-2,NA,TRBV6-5,TGTGCCAGCAGTTACCTCACCGGGATAGATGGCTACACCTTC,CASSYLTGIDGYTF
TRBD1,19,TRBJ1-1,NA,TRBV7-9,TGTGCCAGCAGCTTAGGATCAGTGGGGACAGGGGCTTGGGTCACTGAAGCTTTCTTT,CASSLGSVGTGAWVTEAFF
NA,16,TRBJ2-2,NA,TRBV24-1,TGTGCCACCAGTGATCCGGGCTCCGCGGGGACCGGGGAGCTGTTTTTT,CATSDPGSAGTGELFF
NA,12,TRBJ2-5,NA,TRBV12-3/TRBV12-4,TGTGCCAGCAGGACGGGTCGGGAGACCCAGTACTTC,CASRTGRETQYF
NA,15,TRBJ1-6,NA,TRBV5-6,TGTGCCAGCAGCTTGCTGACAGAAGATAATTCACCCCTCCACTTT,CASSLLTEDNSPLHF
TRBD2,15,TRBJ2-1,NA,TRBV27,TGTGCCAGCAGTTTACTAGCGGGCTCTCTCAATGAGCAGTTCTTC,CASSLLAGSLNEQFF
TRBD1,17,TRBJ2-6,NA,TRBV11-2,TGTGCCAGCAGCTTCGGACAGGGCTACTCTGGGGCCAACGTCCTGACTTTC,CASSFGQGYSGANVLTF
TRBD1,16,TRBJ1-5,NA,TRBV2,TGTGCCAGCAGTGACCCCGAGGGGACAGGGTTCAAGCCCCAGCATTTT,CASSDPEGTGFKPQHF
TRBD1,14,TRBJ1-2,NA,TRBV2,TGTGCCAGCAGGACCGGACAGGACTACTATGGCTACACCTTC,CASRTGQDYYGYTF
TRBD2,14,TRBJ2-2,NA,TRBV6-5,TGTGCCACACACCCGGGGGGGGCCACCGGGGAGCTGTTTTTT,CATHPGGATGELFF
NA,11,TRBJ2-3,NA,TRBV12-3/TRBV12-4,TGTGCCAGCAGTTCCGAGGATACGCAGTATTTT,CASSSEDTQYF
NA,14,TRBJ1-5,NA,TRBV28,TGTGCCAGCAGTGGACAGTATTCGGGTCAGCCCCAGCATTTT,CASSGQYSGQPQHF
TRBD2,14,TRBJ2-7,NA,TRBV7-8,TGTGCCAGCTCCTCTTGGAGCGGGAACCTCGAGCAGTACTTC,CASSSWSGNLEQYF
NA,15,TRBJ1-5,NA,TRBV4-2,TGTGCCAGCAGCCAAGAACTGCGCGGGGATCAGCCCCAGCATTTT,CASSQELRGDQPQHF
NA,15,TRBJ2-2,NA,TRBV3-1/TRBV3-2,TGTGCCAGCAGCCAACAATGGCTTGGCACCGGGGAGCTGTTTTTT,CASSQQWLGTGELFF
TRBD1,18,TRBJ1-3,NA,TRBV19,TGTGCCAGTAGGAAGGACCGGGACAGGGGAGCCTCTGGAAACACCATATATTTT,CASRKDRDRGASGNTIYF
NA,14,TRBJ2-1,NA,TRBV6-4,TGTGCCAGCAGTGACTCGATGCGGGGTAATGAGCAGTTCTTC,CASSDSMRGNEQFF
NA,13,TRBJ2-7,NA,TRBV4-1,TGCGCCAGCAGCCAAGATCTGGGGGGCGAGCAGTACTTC,CASSQDLGGEQYF
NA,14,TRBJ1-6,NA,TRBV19,TGTGCCAGTAGGGAGGGGTCCCATAATTCACCCCTCCACTTT,CASREGSHNSPLHF
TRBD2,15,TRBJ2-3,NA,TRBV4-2,TGTGCCAGCAGCCCCGAGGGACTAGGGGGAAATACGCAGTATTTT,CASSPEGLGGNTQYF
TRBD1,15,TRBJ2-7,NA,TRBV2,TGTGCCAGCAGTGGGGGAAGACAGGGATCCTACGAGCAGTACTTC,CASSGGRQGSYEQYF
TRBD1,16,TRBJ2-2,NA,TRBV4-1,TGCGCCAGCAGCCACGCACAGGGGGCGAACACCGGGGAGCTGTTTTTT,CASSHAQGANTGELFF
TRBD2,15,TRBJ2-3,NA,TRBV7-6,TGTGCCAGCAGCCCTCTTAGCGGGAGAACAGATACGCAGTATTTT,CASSPLSGRTDTQYF
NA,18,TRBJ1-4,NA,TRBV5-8,TGTGCCAGCAGCTTGTATAGGGGCCCTACTGCAACTAATGAAAAACTGTTTTTT,CASSLYRGPTATNEKLFF